This TCR beta chain was obtained from a study of T-cell memory formation after mild COVID-19. The overall study: Most TCR clusters belonged to a single donor. General study findings and limits: Day 37-peaking second-wave clones had unconfirmed SARS-CoV-2 specificity.

The TCR alpha and TCR beta cDNA libraries, bearing sample barcodes and UMIs, were generated by 5'RACE using constant-segment primers. TCRdb re-called the 5' RACE reads through MiXCR, storing one row per CDR3 protein. The sample contains 150,000 to 200,000 distinct CDR3 sequences, approximately 15% of which appear only once. Concerning this clonotype: Its antigen is undetermined.

Looked up from germline, CDR1 is SGHTA and CDR2 is FQGNSA. This CDR3 contains 15 residues. V was cut by 5 bases and J by 4 bases, with 17 bases left in between. V is TRBV7-2 and J is TRBJ1-2; no clear D gene. This clonotype was sampled from an adult woman who had mild COVID-19 (a few samples of this study predate the infection). Cell type and time point are not known. Sequencing used PBMCs or a T cell subset sorted from them (not recorded which). The CDR3 region is CASSPERRGTYGYTF. Here the CDR3 DNA reads TGTGCCAGCAGCCCAGAACGCCGGGGTACCTATGGCTACACCTTC.